This record concerns one TCR beta chain sequence. The authors' processing: How many nucleated cells were present was estimated from reference gene primer amplification. Sequencing used immunoSEQ multiplex PCR; TCRdb keeps in-frame clones, though not all of them. V, J and clone size are taken as reported in that table, and D and trimming were inferred from the DNA itself. There are 300,000 to 400,000 clones in the sample; around 87% occur only once, and about 6% lies in the top ten. The Seattle site enrolled patients during active infection and followed them longitudinally. These data are taken from a study of blood T cell repertoires in COVID-19. Study-wide context: Acute and convalescent COVID-19 specimens originated in the United States, Italy and Spain.

The CDR3 runs 16 residues. The V gene's germline CDR1 is GTSNPN and CDR2 SVGIG (reference sequence). J was trimmed by 4 bases and V by 3 bases; bases with no gene match: 9. The sequence was collected from a woman between 50 and 59 years old with COVID-19, enrolled during active disease. This chain links TRBV30 with TRBJ1-5; TRBD1 matches 10 bases. Sequenced sample: peripheral blood. CDR3 sequence reads: CAWSRTGGVLNQPQHF. CDR3 coding DNA: TGTGCCTGGAGCCGGACAGGGGGGGTTCTAAATCAGCCCCAGCATTTT.